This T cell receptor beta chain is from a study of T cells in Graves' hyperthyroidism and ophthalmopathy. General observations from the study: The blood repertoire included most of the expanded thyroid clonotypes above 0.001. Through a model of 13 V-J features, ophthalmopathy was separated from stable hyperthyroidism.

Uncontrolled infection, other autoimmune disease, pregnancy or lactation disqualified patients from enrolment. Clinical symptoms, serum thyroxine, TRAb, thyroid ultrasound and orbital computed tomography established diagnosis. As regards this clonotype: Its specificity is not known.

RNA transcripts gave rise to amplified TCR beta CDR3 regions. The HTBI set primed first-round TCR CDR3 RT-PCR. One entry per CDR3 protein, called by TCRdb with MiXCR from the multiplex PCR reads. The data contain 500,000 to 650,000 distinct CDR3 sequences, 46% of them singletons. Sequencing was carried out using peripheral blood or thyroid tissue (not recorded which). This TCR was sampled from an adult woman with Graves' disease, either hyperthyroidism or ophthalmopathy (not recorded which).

CDR3 loop: CASSVYDAERKFSGNTIYF. CDR3 DNA sequence: TGTGCCAGCAGCGTGTACGACGCCGAGAGGAAGTTCTCTGGAAACACCATATATTTT. The gene calls are TRBV9 and TRBJ1-3; D call uncertain. This CDR3 contains 19 residues. Germline V gene lookup returns CDR1 SGDLS and CDR2 YYNGEE. Trimming removed 2 bases at V and 0 bases at J, with 21 bases between.